These T cell receptor beta chains were read from a single sample in a study of vaccination and CD4 T cells after COVID-19. TCRdb passed the PCR reads through MiXCR, listing each CDR3 protein once. This sample carries roughly 4,000 distinct CDR3 sequences, approximately 48% of them seen once, and the ten largest clones take roughly two fifths. No antigens are known for them. Sequencing input: CD4+ T cells from blood, cultured in vitro. The receptor set was obtained from a human donor who had recovered from COVID-19. CDR3s include the opening cysteine and the closing phenylalanine or tryptophan. The D gene is left open where the match is weak. Not all rows give a size; the values are once, few, many and, for expanded clones, a class.

v_gene	abundance	j_gene	d_gene	CDR3aa	CDR3nt
TRBV20-1	-	TRBJ2-3	TRBD1	CSARTGAQDTQYF	TGCAGTGCTAGGACAGGGGCACAAGATACGCAGTATTTT
TRBV6-1	few	TRBJ1-2	-	CASSEWGGYTF	TGTGCCAGCAGTGAATGGGGGGGCTACACCTTC
TRBV28	-	TRBJ2-5	-	CASSYPGHGETQYF	TGTGCCAGCAGTTATCCGGGACACGGAGAGACCCAGTACTTC
TRBV18	-	TRBJ1-2	TRBD1	CASSPTQTLGTGTSNYGYTF	TGTGCCAGCTCGCCCACCCAAACTCTGGGGACAGGGACATCTAACTATGGCTACACCTTC
TRBV20-1	-	TRBJ2-7	TRBD2	CSARYSGGAGEQYF	TGCAGTGCTAGATATAGCGGGGGGGCTGGGGAGCAGTACTTC
TRBV19	-	TRBJ2-3	TRBD1	CASSLPGQLTDTQYF	TGTGCCAGTAGTTTACCGGGACAGCTCACAGATACGCAGTATTTT
TRBV2	once	TRBJ2-2	TRBD1	CASFPKPGTANTGELFF	TGTGCCAGTTTCCCGAAGCCCGGGACAGCAAACACCGGGGAGCTGTTTTTT
TRBV6-5	few	TRBJ2-3	-	CASSYSEGVGDVDPWGQYF	TGTGCCAGCAGTTACTCGGAGGGAGTCGGTGATGTGGACCCTTGGGGGCAGTATTTT
TRBV19	-	TRBJ2-7	-	CASTLSFRGGRDGSEQYF	TGTGCCAGTACCTTGAGTTTCCGAGGTGGTAGAGACGGGAGCGAGCAGTACTTC
TRBV19	-	TRBJ1-6	TRBD1	CASSIDRVYSPLHF	TGTGCCAGTAGTATCGACAGGGTTTATTCACCCCTCCACTTT